These T cell receptor beta chains were read from a single sample in a study of somatic mutations in cytotoxic T cells in rheumatoid arthritis. TCRdb's table, derived via immunoSEQ multiplex PCR, lists solely in-frame clones and lacks some. Of around 3,500 clones listed, under 85% are singletons. Input material: CD8+ T cells sorted from blood. The receptor source for this set is a middle-aged man with rheumatoid arthritis. Each CDR3 is given with its conserved first and last residue. The order of the fields is D gene, V gene, J gene, clone size, CDR3 protein, CDR3 DNA. D genes are given only for firm matches. The listing skips clone size in some rows; elsewhere it reads once, few, many or a size class.

d_call: NA
v_call: TRBV5-1
j_call: TRBJ1-4
clone_size: NA
cdr3_aa: CASSLVGQSRNEKLFF
cdr3_nt: TGCGCCAGCAGCTTGGTCGGACAGAGTCGAAATGAAAAACTGTTTTTT

d_call: NA
v_call: TRBV28
j_call: TRBJ2-7
clone_size: NA
cdr3_aa: CASREGLRWSYEQYF
cdr3_nt: TGTGCCAGCCGGGAAGGGCTCAGGTGGTCCTACGAGCAGTACTTC

d_call: NA
v_call: TRBV6-1
j_call: TRBJ1-1
clone_size: NA
cdr3_aa: CASTALVLNTEAFF
cdr3_nt: TGTGCCAGCACTGCCCTGGTACTTAACACTGAAGCTTTCTTT

d_call: NA
v_call: TRBV5-4
j_call: TRBJ2-7
clone_size: NA
cdr3_aa: CASSYRGSSYEQYF
cdr3_nt: TGTGCCAGCAGCTACAGAGGGAGCTCCTACGAGCAGTACTTC

d_call: NA
v_call: TRBV30
j_call: TRBJ2-7
clone_size: NA
cdr3_aa: CAWSRELAHEQYF
cdr3_nt: TGTGCCTGGAGTCGGGAGCTTGCCCACGAGCAGTACTTC

d_call: NA
v_call: TRBV19
j_call: TRBJ2-3
clone_size: NA
cdr3_aa: CASSMRTDTQYF
cdr3_nt: TGTGCCAGTAGTATGAGGACAGATACGCAGTATTTT

d_call: TRBD1
v_call: TRBV27
j_call: TRBJ2-2
clone_size: NA
cdr3_aa: CASSPDRGTMLNTGELFF
cdr3_nt: TGTGCCAGCAGTCCGGACAGGGGAACCATGCTAAACACCGGGGAGCTGTTTTTT

d_call: TRBD2
v_call: TRBV27
j_call: TRBJ2-1
clone_size: once
cdr3_aa: CASSQYSGSPRNQQFF
cdr3_nt: TGTGCCAGCAGTCAATATAGCGGGAGCCCCCGAAATCAGCAGTTCTTC

d_call: TRBD1
v_call: TRBV7-9
j_call: TRBJ2-7
clone_size: once
cdr3_aa: CASSPDRVYEQYF
cdr3_nt: TGTGCCAGCAGCCCAGACAGGGTCTACGAGCAGTACTTC

d_call: TRBD1
v_call: TRBV6-6
j_call: TRBJ2-7
clone_size: NA
cdr3_aa: CASSYGVGQGLYEQYF
cdr3_nt: TGTGCCAGCAGTTACGGAGTTGGACAGGGGCTGTACGAGCAGTACTTC

d_call: NA
v_call: TRBV19
j_call: TRBJ2-1
clone_size: NA
cdr3_aa: CASSIDLRTLYNEQFF
cdr3_nt: TGTGCCAGTAGTATAGATCTCAGGACACTCTACAATGAGCAGTTCTTC

d_call: TRBD1
v_call: TRBV5-1
j_call: TRBJ2-7
clone_size: NA
cdr3_aa: CASSFSGGTYEQYF
cdr3_nt: TGCGCCAGCAGCTTTTCAGGGGGCACCTACGAGCAGTACTTC

d_call: TRBD2
v_call: TRBV19
j_call: TRBJ2-2
clone_size: NA
cdr3_aa: CASSSSSGRFPGELFF
cdr3_nt: TGTGCCAGTAGTTCGTCTAGCGGGAGATTTCCCGGGGAGCTGTTTTTT

d_call: TRBD2
v_call: TRBV7-2
j_call: TRBJ2-1
clone_size: NA
cdr3_aa: CASSLNSGAFNEQFF
cdr3_nt: TGTGCCAGCAGCTTGAATAGCGGGGCGTTCAATGAGCAGTTCTTC

d_call: NA
v_call: TRBV27
j_call: TRBJ1-2
clone_size: NA
cdr3_aa: CASTNDRSYGYTF
cdr3_nt: TGTGCCAGTACAAACGACAGATCCTATGGCTACACCTTC

d_call: TRBD2
v_call: TRBV7-2
j_call: TRBJ2-7
clone_size: NA
cdr3_aa: CASRSSGRSYEQYF
cdr3_nt: TGTGCCAGCAGATCTAGCGGGAGGAGCTACGAGCAGTACTTC

d_call: NA
v_call: TRBV4-1
j_call: TRBJ1-6
clone_size: NA
cdr3_aa: CASSQDADYSPLHF
cdr3_nt: TGCGCCAGCAGCCAAGATGCCGACTATTCACCCCTCCACTTT

d_call: NA
v_call: TRBV4-3
j_call: TRBJ2-7
clone_size: few
cdr3_aa: CASSQSSSGSYEQYF
cdr3_nt: TGCGCCAGCAGCCAATCTTCCTCCGGGAGCTACGAGCAGTACTTC

d_call: NA
v_call: TRBV6-1
j_call: TRBJ2-6
clone_size: few
cdr3_aa: CASTSYGLVLTF
cdr3_nt: TGTGCCAGCACCTCATACGGACTTGTCCTGACTTTC

d_call: TRBD2
v_call: TRBV18
j_call: TRBJ2-7
clone_size: NA
cdr3_aa: CASSPGLAGFYEQYF
cdr3_nt: TGTGCCAGCTCACCCGGACTAGCGGGCTTCTACGAGCAGTACTTC

d_call: TRBD2
v_call: TRBV9
j_call: TRBJ2-1
clone_size: NA
cdr3_aa: CASSTRTSGGNEQFF
cdr3_nt: TGTGCCAGCAGCACCCGGACTAGCGGAGGGAATGAGCAGTTCTTC

d_call: TRBD2
v_call: TRBV19
j_call: TRBJ2-7
clone_size: NA
cdr3_aa: CASSLGTTLYEQYF
cdr3_nt: TGTGCCAGTAGCCTCGGGACTACGCTTTACGAGCAGTACTTC

d_call: TRBD2
v_call: TRBV30
j_call: TRBJ2-7
clone_size: NA
cdr3_aa: CAWSVGLAGPYEQYF
cdr3_nt: TGTGCCTGGAGTGTGGGGCTAGCGGGACCCTACGAGCAGTACTTC

d_call: TRBD2
v_call: TRBV4-2
j_call: TRBJ2-7
clone_size: NA
cdr3_aa: CASSHRGGDYEQYF
cdr3_nt: TGTGCCAGCAGCCATCGCGGGGGAGACTACGAGCAGTACTTC

d_call: NA
v_call: TRBV28
j_call: TRBJ2-5
clone_size: NA
cdr3_aa: CASSPFPGLSNQYF
cdr3_nt: TGTGCCAGCAGTCCATTTCCGGGGTTATCGAACCAGTACTTC

d_call: NA
v_call: TRBV10-1
j_call: TRBJ2-1
clone_size: few
cdr3_aa: CASSRLPTTNNEQFF
cdr3_nt: TGCGCCAGCAGTCGCTTGCCAACTACAAACAATGAGCAGTTCTTC

d_call: NA
v_call: TRBV4-1
j_call: TRBJ1-2
clone_size: NA
cdr3_aa: CASSPLTEAYGYTF
cdr3_nt: TGCGCCAGCAGCCCCTTGACAGAGGCCTATGGCTACACCTTC

d_call: TRBD1
v_call: TRBV27
j_call: TRBJ1-1
clone_size: NA
cdr3_aa: CASSLQGASRSEAFF
cdr3_nt: TGTGCCAGCAGTTTACAGGGGGCGAGCCGCTCTGAAGCTTTCTTT

d_call: TRBD1
v_call: TRBV16
j_call: TRBJ2-2
clone_size: NA
cdr3_aa: CASSHQQGVYAGELFF
cdr3_nt: TGTGCCAGCAGCCATCAACAGGGGGTTTATGCCGGGGAGCTGTTTTTT

d_call: NA
v_call: TRBV4-3
j_call: TRBJ2-7
clone_size: few
cdr3_aa: CASSQSWIGSYEQYF
cdr3_nt: TGCGCCAGCAGCCAATCTTGGATCGGGAGCTACGAGCAGTACTTC

d_call: TRBD1
v_call: TRBV10-3
j_call: TRBJ1-2
clone_size: NA
cdr3_aa: CAISPRTGEGDGYTF
cdr3_nt: TGTGCCATCAGTCCCCGGACAGGAGAAGGGGATGGCTACACCTTC

d_call: NA
v_call: TRBV9
j_call: TRBJ1-1
clone_size: NA
cdr3_aa: CAVRAGNHEAFF
cdr3_nt: TGTGCCGTCAGGGCAGGGAATCATGAAGCTTTCTTT

d_call: TRBD1
v_call: TRBV7-9
j_call: TRBJ2-2
clone_size: NA
cdr3_aa: CASSTEGRGTGELFF
cdr3_nt: TGTGCCAGCAGCACCGAGGGCAGGGGGACCGGGGAGCTGTTTTTT

d_call: NA
v_call: TRBV11-2
j_call: TRBJ2-7
clone_size: few
cdr3_aa: CASSYRQRSAYEQYF
cdr3_nt: TGTGCCAGCAGCTATAGACAGAGAAGCGCCTACGAGCAGTACTTC

d_call: TRBD1
v_call: TRBV29-1
j_call: TRBJ2-3
clone_size: NA
cdr3_aa: CSVILDRGPDTQYF
cdr3_nt: TGCAGCGTTATCTTGGACAGGGGGCCAGATACGCAGTATTTT

d_call: NA
v_call: TRBV13
j_call: TRBJ2-7
clone_size: NA
cdr3_aa: CASSESARKALYEQYF
cdr3_nt: TGTGCCAGCAGCGAGAGCGCGCGGAAGGCCCTCTACGAGCAGTACTTC

d_call: NA
v_call: TRBV7-9
j_call: TRBJ2-1
clone_size: NA
cdr3_aa: CASSLVPGVSSYNEQFF
cdr3_nt: TGTGCCAGCAGTCTGGTCCCGGGAGTGTCCTCCTACAATGAGCAGTTCTTC

d_call: NA
v_call: TRBV27
j_call: TRBJ2-1
clone_size: NA
cdr3_aa: CASSLSAMLYNEQFF
cdr3_nt: TGTGCCAGCAGTTTATCGGCAATGCTTTACAATGAGCAGTTCTTC

d_call: TRBD1
v_call: TRBV15
j_call: TRBJ2-1
clone_size: NA
cdr3_aa: CATSRDRGIQYEQFF
cdr3_nt: TGTGCCACCAGCAGGGACAGGGGAATTCAATATGAGCAGTTCTTC

d_call: TRBD1
v_call: TRBV5-4
j_call: TRBJ1-1
clone_size: few
cdr3_aa: CARPTGDTEAFF
cdr3_nt: TGTGCCAGGCCAACAGGGGATACTGAAGCTTTCTTT

d_call: NA
v_call: TRBV27
j_call: TRBJ2-2
clone_size: once
cdr3_aa: CASSFGTGRTGELFF
cdr3_nt: TGTGCCAGCAGTTTCGGTACAGGGAGAACCGGGGAGCTGTTTTTT

d_call: NA
v_call: TRBV6-1
j_call: TRBJ1-1
clone_size: NA
cdr3_aa: CATKAEGNTEAFF
cdr3_nt: TGTGCCACCAAGGCAGAGGGGAACACTGAAGCTTTCTTT

d_call: NA
v_call: TRBV4-3
j_call: TRBJ2-7
clone_size: NA
cdr3_aa: CASSQSSYGSYEQYF
cdr3_nt: TGCGCCAGCAGCCAATCTTCCTACGGGAGCTACGAGCAGTACTTC

d_call: NA
v_call: TRBV10-2
j_call: TRBJ2-7
clone_size: NA
cdr3_aa: CASTLVPNGPYEQYF
cdr3_nt: TGCGCCAGCACCCTGGTTCCGAATGGCCCCTACGAGCAGTACTTC

d_call: NA
v_call: TRBV29-1
j_call: TRBJ2-7
clone_size: large
cdr3_aa: CSVKAGRSYEQYF
cdr3_nt: TGCAGCGTAAAAGCGGGCAGATCCTACGAGCAGTACTTC

d_call: TRBD2
v_call: TRBV9
j_call: TRBJ2-4
clone_size: NA
cdr3_aa: CASSVGSGSRYIQYF
cdr3_nt: TGTGCCAGCAGCGTAGGAAGCGGGAGCCGGTACATTCAGTACTTC